This TCR beta chain is drawn from a study of cytomegalovirus exposure and HLA in healthy donors. Study overall: Early released data had 65 million to 100 million unique TCRs, all coming from HLA-typed donors. Broader study findings: Excluded: some indistinguishable V segments such as TRBV6-2 and TRBV6-3. Earlier results showed most TCR beta V segments being productive about 90% or about 30% of the time. Three chains linked to CMV were shown in vitro to be specific for CMV antigens.

Vbeta (60) and Jbeta (13) primers were used in the PCR. TCRdb's table, derived via immunoSEQ multiplex PCR, lists solely in-frame clones and lacks some. Counted here are 110,000 to 150,000 clones, roughly 75% occurring once; the ten biggest clones make up around 6.8%. In regard to this clone: No antigen is known for it.

Germline CDR1 SGHDT, CDR2 YYEEEE. V dropped 4 bases and J dropped 1 base, with 8 bases sitting between them. CDR3 length: 13 amino acids. Sequenced input: PBMCs. The chain has TRBV5-6 and TRBJ1-1, with D unresolved. The receptor's source is a man in his forties in good health and CMV-seropositive. Here the CDR3 DNA reads TGTGCCAGCAGCCCGATCGGGAACACTGAAGCTTTCTTT. As protein: CASSPIGNTEAFF.